One and the same sample provided the 23 T cell receptor beta chains below, sequenced in a study of graft-versus-host responses after intestinal transplantation. These receptors' targets are unknown. The assay was immunoSEQ multiplex PCR, and TCRdb's table has in-frame clones only and misses some. The repertoire includes about 88,000 clones, about nine tenths of them detected once, and less than 0.4% sits in the top ten. Specimen: unstimulated CD4+ T cells sorted from spleen or lymph node cells, collected before intestinal transplant. These receptors originate from a human donor who received an intestinal transplant.

This chain joins TRBV11-2 and TRBJ1-2; D gene uncertain. The CDR3 covers 14 residues. Trimming removed 1 base from V and 2 bases from J, with 8 bases in between. The germline V gene has CDR1 SGHAT and CDR2 FQNNGV. The DNA for the CDR3 is TGTGCCAGCAGCTTAGTACGGCTGAACTATGGCTACACCTTC. Translated: CASSLVRLNYGYTF.

The chain has TRBV6-5 and TRBJ2-3; 8 bases agree with TRBD1. The CDR3 length is 14 residues. Germline CDR1 and CDR2: MNHEY and SVGAGI. Unmatched junction bases numbered 10, after V lost 6 bases and J lost 8 bases. For the CDR3, the DNA is TGTGCCAGCAGCCGAGGACAGGGTTCCCCTACGCAGTATTTT. Translated, it gives CASSRGQGSPTQYF.

This chain joins TRBV28 and TRBJ1-2; D is unclear. The CDR3 runs to 14 residues. V shed 6 bases and J shed 2 bases, with 13 bases lying between them. CDR1 MDHEN and CDR2 SYDVKM come from the germline V gene. The chain's CDR3 is CASSLIDVNYGYTF. CDR3 nucleotide sequence: TGTGCCAGCAGCCTCATCGACGTAAACTATGGCTACACCTTC.

The rearrangement uses TRBV11-2 and TRBJ2-7, with D perhaps assigned TRBD1 or TRBD2 (5 bases each). Germline V gene sequence: CDR1 SGHAT, CDR2 FQNNGV. This CDR3 contains 15 residues. Trimming took off 5 bases at V and 1 base at J, with 15 bases between the two ends. The CDR3 is CASSTSPGASYEQYF. The CDR3 DNA reads TGTGCCAGCAGCACATCTCCCGGGGCTTCCTACGAGCAGTACTTC.

V and J are TRBV5-1 and TRBJ1-3, with 9 bases identical to TRBD1. CDR1 and CDR2 (germline): SGHRS, YFSETQ. The CDR3 totals 15 residues. V dropped 0 bases and J dropped 2; count of bases not matched to a gene: 0. The CDR3 here is CASSLGTGAGNTIYF. The CDR3 DNA reads as TGCGCCAGCAGCTTGGGGACAGGGGCTGGAAACACCATATATTTT.

Of note for this clone: Other DNA sequences from this sample encode an identical CDR3 as well. This chain uses TRBV18 with TRBJ1-4; unclear D gene. V was clipped by 3 bases and J by 4 bases, with 0 bases between them. CDR3 length equals 11 residues. Germline-derived CDR1 and CDR2 are KGHSH and LQKENI. CDR3 amino acids: CASSPNEKLFF. The CDR3 nucleotides are TGTGCCAGCTCACCTAATGAAAAACTGTTTTTT.

The chain is built from TRBV4-1 and TRBJ1-2, with D possibly being TRBD1 (5 bases). The CDR3 has 17 amino acids. Between the trimmed V and J ends, which lost 0 bases and 0 bases, there was a span of 14 bases. The germline V gene encodes CDR1 MGHRA and CDR2 YSYEKL. The CDR3 region is CASSQEPPGGANYGYTF. CDR3 nucleotides: TGCGCCAGCAGCCAAGAACCGCCGGGGGGAGCTAACTATGGCTACACCTTC.

A note on this clone: At the DNA level, this CDR3 is encoded by other sequences in the same sample as well. V and J are TRBV28 and TRBJ2-2; TRBD1 matches at 10 bases. CDR1 MDHEN and CDR2 SYDVKM come from the germline V gene. Germline trimming cut 4 bases from V and 7 bases from J; bases unmatched to any gene: 9. The CDR3 is made up of 16 amino acids. The CDR3 DNA follows: TGTGCCAGCAGTTCTGGGGGACAGGGGAGGCGCGGGGAGCTGTTTTTT. Translated, it gives CASSSGGQGRRGELFF.

J is TRBJ2-5 and V is TRBV11-2; 11 nucleotides align to TRBD1. Germline V gene sequence: CDR1 SGHAT, CDR2 FQNNGV. The V and J ends lost 5 bases and 5 bases, in that order; junction bases with no gene match: 4. CDR3 length: 14 amino acids. The CDR3, as DNA: TGTGCCAGCAGCGTCCGGGACAGGGGGGAGACCCAGTACTTC. Protein sequence: CASSVRDRGETQYF.

The chain links TRBV29-1 to TRBJ1-2; D gene uncertain. V shed 4 bases and J shed 7 bases, with 13 bases lying between them. The CDR3 covers 12 residues. CDR1 and CDR2 (germline): SQVTM, ANQGSEA. In nucleotides, the CDR3 is TGCAGCGTTGGAGCCGGGTCGGGTGGCTACACCTTC. Translating it yields CSVGAGSGGYTF.

About this clone: The germline gene is not matched at one end of the junction; a read error may be the cause. The chain combines TRBV30 with TRBJ2-1, with 14 bases identical to TRBD2. The CDR3 runs 17 residues. Per the germline V gene, CDR1 is GTSNPN and CDR2 is SVGIG (reference sequence). The CDR3 nucleotides read TGTGCTTGGAGGGGACTAGCGGGAGAGGGAACCTACAATGAGCAGTTCTTC. This encodes CAWRGLAGEGTYNEQFF.

The rearrangement joins TRBV29-1 to TRBJ2-7; D call uncertain. Germline assignment: CDR1 SQVTM and CDR2 ANQGSEA. Trimming shortened V by 6 bases and J by 5 bases, and 11 bases separated the two germline ends. The CDR3 loop spans 11 amino acids. CDR3 sequence: CSVFRRDEQYF. In DNA, the CDR3 is TGCAGCGTATTTCGTCGTGACGAGCAGTACTTC.

The chain joins TRBV9 to TRBJ2-1; TRBD2 matches at 10 bases. Germline V gives CDR1 SGDLS, CDR2 YYNGEE. V was pared by 0 bases and J by 7 bases, with 7 bases of the junction left unmatched. The CDR3 is made up of 16 amino acids. CDR3 DNA sequence: TGTGCCAGCAGCGTAGTGGGAGCGGGAGGGGGAAATGAGCAGTTCTTC. Translation gives CASSVVGAGGGNEQFF.

CDR3: CASRGGRDDPLGTEAFF. Here the CDR3 DNA reads TGTGCCAGCCGAGGGGGGCGGGACGACCCCCTGGGCACTGAAGCTTTCTTT. J is TRBJ1-1 and V is TRBV2; possibly TRBD1 for D (6 bases). V was trimmed by 8 bases and J by 4 bases, leaving 26 bases between them. This CDR3 region has 17 residues. Germline V CDR1 and CDR2: SNHLY, FYNNEI. Supplemented by reference TRBV2 and TRBJ1-1, the full variable domain reads EPEVTQTPSHQVTQMGQEVILRCVPISNHLYFYWYRQILGQKVEFLVSFYNNEISEKSEIFDDQFSVERPDGSNFTLKIRSTKLEDSAMYFCASRGGRDDPLGTEAFFGQGTRLTVV.

The chain carries TRBV7-9 and TRBJ1-1; D gene uncertain. The CDR3 sequence is 14 residues long. The V end was cut by 2 bases, the J end by 1 base, with 8 bases between. Germline V gives CDR1 SEHNR, CDR2 FQNEAQ (reference sequence). The CDR3 DNA is TGTGCCAGCAGCTTAACATCCGGGAACACTGAAGCTTTCTTT. Amino acid sequence: CASSLTSGNTEAFF.

This chain connects TRBV6-5 to TRBJ2-2; 7 nucleotides align to TRBD1. The CDR3 spans 16 residues. Losses at the gene ends were 0 bases for V and 1 base for J; bases not matched to a gene: 2. CDR1 is MNHEY, CDR2 SVGAGI, per germline. CDR3 in amino acids: CASSYSGGRNTGELFF. CDR3 in DNA: TGTGCCAGCAGTTACTCAGGGGGCAGGAACACCGGGGAGCTGTTTTTT.

The chain has TRBV28 and TRBJ1-5, with 11 positions matching TRBD1. Unmatched junction bases numbered 5, after V lost 2 bases and J lost 5 bases. Germline lookup yields CDR1 MDHEN and CDR2 SYDVKM. The CDR3 runs to 16 residues. This CDR3 is CASSLPGTGGDQPQHF. The CDR3 DNA sequence: TGTGCCAGCAGTTTACCGGGGACAGGGGGAGATCAGCCCCAGCATTTT. The full variable domain, with the rest looked up from reference TRBV28 and TRBJ1-5, is DVKVTQSSRYLVKRTGEKVFLECVQDMDHENMFWYRQDPGLGLRLIYFSYDVKMKEKGDIPEGYSVSREKKERFSLILESASTNQTSMYLCASSLPGTGGDQPQHFGDGTRLSIL.

This chain connects TRBV2 to TRBJ2-7; D not certain. The CDR3 runs 12 residues. Germline CDR1 and CDR2: SNHLY and FYNNEI. Trimming removed 6 bases from V and 6 bases from J, with 12 bases in between. CDR3 sequence reads: CASSPPLGEQYF. The CDR3 region has the DNA TGTGCCAGCAGCCCCCCCCTGGGCGAGCAGTACTTC.

The chain employs TRBV6-6 and TRBJ2-3, with 7 nucleotides matching TRBD1. Germline CDR1 MNHNY, CDR2 SVGAGI (reference sequence). J lost 3 bases, V lost 6 bases, and 6 bases had no gene match. The CDR3 consists of 14 residues. The CDR3 here is CASSRQGGTDTQYF. The CDR3 nucleotides are TGTGCCAGCAGCAGACAGGGCGGTACAGATACGCAGTATTTT.

The V and J genes are TRBV11-1 and TRBJ2-5; TRBD1 matches at 9 bases. V lost 1 base and J lost 11; bases outside the gene matches: 17. The CDR3 is made up of 17 amino acids. From germline, CDR1 is SGHAT and CDR2 FQDESV (reference sequence). DNA of the CDR3: TGTGCCAGCAGCTTAGTCTCCGGGACAGGGCTTTCTAGGGAGCAGTACTTC. Its protein is CASSLVSGTGLSREQYF.

Concerning this clone itself: Within the sample, other DNA sequences also encode this same CDR3. The chain joins TRBV9 to TRBJ2-5, with D perhaps TRBD2 (5 bases). This CDR3 is 15 amino acids long. With 2 bases removed from V and 6 bases from J, the gap between germline ends came to 17 bases. Germline V gives CDR1 SGDLS, CDR2 YYNGEE. The CDR3 nucleotides are TGTGCCAGCAGCGTGGTTGAGGGAGCTGAACAGACCCAGTACTTC. It translates to CASSVVEGAEQTQYF.

The V call is TRBV15, the J call TRBJ2-3; the match to TRBD2 covers 11 bases. The trim removed 0 bases at V and 6 bases at J, leaving 5 bases unmatched. Germline V gene sequence: CDR1 LNHNV, CDR2 YYDKDF (reference sequence). The CDR3 extends over 16 amino acids. This CDR3 reads CATSRELAGVLDTQYF. DNA for the CDR3: TGTGCCACCAGCAGAGAACTAGCGGGAGTTTTGGATACGCAGTATTTT.

The CDR3 DNA sequence: TGCGCCAGCAGCTTAGGTAGCGGGAGCTGGTGGGCCTACGAGCAGTACTTC. It codes for CASSLGSGSWWAYEQYF. The gene calls are TRBV5-1 and TRBJ2-7; 9 bases agree with TRBD2. After removal of 2 bases from V and 2 bases from J, the junction contained 11 bases not matched to a gene. This CDR3 contains 17 residues. The V gene's germline CDR1 is SGHRS and CDR2 YFSETQ.